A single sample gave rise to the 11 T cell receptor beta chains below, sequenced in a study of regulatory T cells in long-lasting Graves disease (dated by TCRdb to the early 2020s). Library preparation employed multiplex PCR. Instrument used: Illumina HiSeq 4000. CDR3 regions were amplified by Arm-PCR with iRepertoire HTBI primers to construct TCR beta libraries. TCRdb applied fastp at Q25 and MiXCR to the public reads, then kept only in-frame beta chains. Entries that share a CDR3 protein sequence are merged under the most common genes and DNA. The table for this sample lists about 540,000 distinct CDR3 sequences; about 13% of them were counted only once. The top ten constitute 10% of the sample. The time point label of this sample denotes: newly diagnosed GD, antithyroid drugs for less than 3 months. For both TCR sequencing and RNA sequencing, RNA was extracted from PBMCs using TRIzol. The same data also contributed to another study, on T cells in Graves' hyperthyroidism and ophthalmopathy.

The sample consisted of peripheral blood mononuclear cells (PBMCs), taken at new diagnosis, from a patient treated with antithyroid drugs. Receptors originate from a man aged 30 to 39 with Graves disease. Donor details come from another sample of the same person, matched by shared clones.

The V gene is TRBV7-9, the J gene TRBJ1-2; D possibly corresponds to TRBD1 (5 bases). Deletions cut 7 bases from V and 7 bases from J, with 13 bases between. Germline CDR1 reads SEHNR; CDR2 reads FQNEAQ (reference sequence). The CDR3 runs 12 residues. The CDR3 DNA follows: TGTGCCAGCACTCTTATCGGGGGTGGCTACACCTTC. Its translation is CASTLIGGGYTF.

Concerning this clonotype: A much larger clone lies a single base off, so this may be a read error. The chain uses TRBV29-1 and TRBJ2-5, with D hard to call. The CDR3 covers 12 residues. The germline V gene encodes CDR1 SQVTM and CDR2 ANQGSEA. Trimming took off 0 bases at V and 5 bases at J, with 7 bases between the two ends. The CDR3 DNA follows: TGCAGCGTTGAAGAACGGAAGGAGACCCAGTACTTC. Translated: CSVEERKETQYF.

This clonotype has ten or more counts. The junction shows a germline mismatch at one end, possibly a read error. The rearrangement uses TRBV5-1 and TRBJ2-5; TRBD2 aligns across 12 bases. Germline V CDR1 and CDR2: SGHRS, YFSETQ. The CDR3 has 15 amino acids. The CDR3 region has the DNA TGTGCCAGCAGTTTACTAGCGGGAGGTGGAGAGACCCAGTACTTC. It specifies CASSLLAGGGETQYF.

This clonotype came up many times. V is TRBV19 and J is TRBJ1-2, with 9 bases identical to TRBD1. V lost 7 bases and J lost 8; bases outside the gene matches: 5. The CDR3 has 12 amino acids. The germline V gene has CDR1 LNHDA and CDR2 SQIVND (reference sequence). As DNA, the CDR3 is TGTGCCAGTACTGGGACAGGGCGGGGCTACACCTTC. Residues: CASTGTGRGYTF.

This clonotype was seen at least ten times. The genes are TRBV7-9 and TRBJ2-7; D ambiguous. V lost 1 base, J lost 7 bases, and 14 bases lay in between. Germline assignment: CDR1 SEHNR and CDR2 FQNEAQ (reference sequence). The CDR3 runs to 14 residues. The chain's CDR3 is CASSLGMALEEQYF. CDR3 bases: TGTGCCAGCAGCTTAGGAATGGCTCTGGAAGAGCAGTACTTC.

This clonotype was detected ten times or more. CDR3 in DNA: TGTGCCAGCAGTCTCCGGGGCCACCTTTGGGAAAAACTGTTTTTT. Residues: CASSLRGHLWEKLFF. This chain uses TRBV27 with TRBJ1-4; a weak D match, TRBD1 (5 bases). The ends were cut back, 5 bases at V and 8 bases at J, with 18 bases in the middle. The CDR3 runs to 15 residues. Germline lookup yields CDR1 MNHEY and CDR2 SMNVEV (reference sequence).

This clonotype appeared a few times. The CDR3 loop reads CASSSGWTNEKLFF. The CDR3 nucleotides are TGTGCCAGCAGTTCAGGGTGGACTAATGAAAAACTGTTTTTT. The rearrangement joins TRBV5-5 to TRBJ1-4; weak D call: TRBD1 (5 bases). V lost 5 bases and J lost 2, with 10 bases in between. There are 14 residues in the CDR3. CDR1 is SGHKS and CDR2 is YYEKEE in the germline V gene (reference sequence). Using reference TRBV5-5 and TRBJ1-4 for the parts outside the CDR3, the full variable domain is DAGVTQSPTHLIKTRGQQVTLRCSPISGHKSVSWYQQVLGQGPQFIFQYYEKEERGRGNFPDRFSARQFPNYSSELNVNALLLGDSALYLCASSSGWTNEKLFFGSGTQLSVL.

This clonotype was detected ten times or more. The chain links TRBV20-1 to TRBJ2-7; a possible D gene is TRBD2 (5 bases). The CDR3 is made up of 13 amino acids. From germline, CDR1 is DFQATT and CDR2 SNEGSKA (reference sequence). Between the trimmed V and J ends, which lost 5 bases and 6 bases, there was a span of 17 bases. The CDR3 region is CSAPVRSEGEQYF. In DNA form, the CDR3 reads TGCAGTGCTCCGGTTAGGTCTGAGGGCGAGCAGTACTTC.

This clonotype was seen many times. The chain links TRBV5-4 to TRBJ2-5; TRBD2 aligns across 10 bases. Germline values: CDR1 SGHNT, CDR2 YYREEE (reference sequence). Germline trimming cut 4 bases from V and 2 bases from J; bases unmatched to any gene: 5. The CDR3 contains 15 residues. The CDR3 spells CASSSELAGQETQYF. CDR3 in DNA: TGTGCCAGCAGCAGCGAACTAGCGGGACAAGAGACCCAGTACTTC.

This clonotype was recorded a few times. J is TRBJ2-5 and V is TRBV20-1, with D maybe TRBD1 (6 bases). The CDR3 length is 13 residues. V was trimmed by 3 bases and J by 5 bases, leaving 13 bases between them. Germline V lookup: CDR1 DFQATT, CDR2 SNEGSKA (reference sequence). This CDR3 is CSASYSGVETQYF. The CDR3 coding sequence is TGCAGTGCTAGCTATTCAGGGGTGGAGACCCAGTACTTC.

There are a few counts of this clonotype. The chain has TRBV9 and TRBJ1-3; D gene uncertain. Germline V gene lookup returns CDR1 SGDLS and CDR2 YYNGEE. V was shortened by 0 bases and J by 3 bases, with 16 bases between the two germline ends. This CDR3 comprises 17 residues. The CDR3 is CASSVELRGESGNTIYF. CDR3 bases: TGTGCCAGCAGCGTAGAACTTCGGGGAGAAAGTGGAAACACCATATATTTT.